Listed below are T cell receptor beta chains from one sample, sequenced in a study of chemoradiotherapy in HPV16-positive cancers. Libraries were prepared by immunoSEQ multiplex PCR; TCRdb keeps only in-frame clonotypes and omits some of them. The sample holds about 17,000 clones, 90% to 95% seen once. Sequenced material: blood, taken from a patient who underwent chemoradiotherapy. These receptors were taken from a human donor with HPV-associated anogenital cancer. Both conserved end residues are part of each CDR3.

v_gene: TRBV30; j_gene: TRBJ1-2; CDR3aa: CAWTRGGGYTF
v_gene: TRBV6-1; j_gene: TRBJ2-4; CDR3aa: CASSEQSIAKNIQYF
v_gene: TRBV11-2; j_gene: TRBJ2-2; CDR3aa: CASSLEPRGLTGELFF
v_gene: TRBV28; j_gene: TRBJ1-5; CDR3aa: CASRPWTGYTDQPQHF
v_gene: TRBV15; j_gene: TRBJ2-5; CDR3aa: CATSRDGSGGAETQYF
v_gene: TRBV10-2; j_gene: TRBJ2-3; CDR3aa: CASSAVLAGVDTQYF
v_gene: TRBV9; j_gene: TRBJ2-6; CDR3aa: CASSVVAFGANVLTF
v_gene: TRBV11-2; j_gene: TRBJ1-1; CDR3aa: CASTNDRGTEAFF
v_gene: TRBV7-8; j_gene: TRBJ2-2; CDR3aa: CASSLALLQGKDTGELFF
v_gene: TRBV5-6; j_gene: TRBJ1-2; CDR3aa: CASSPGLDGSSYGYTF
v_gene: TRBV27; j_gene: TRBJ1-1; CDR3aa: CASSFSAGWNTEAFF
v_gene: TRBV9; j_gene: TRBJ1-2; CDR3aa: CASSVGTTGGAYGYTF
v_gene: TRBV5-4; j_gene: TRBJ2-7; CDR3aa: CASSQTSGSFTEQYF
v_gene: TRBV10-1; j_gene: TRBJ1-3; CDR3aa: CASSLEAGNTIYF
v_gene: TRBV2; j_gene: TRBJ1-5; CDR3aa: CASLRTINQPQHF
v_gene: TRBV30; j_gene: TRBJ2-1; CDR3aa: CAWSGGYNEQFF